This is a list of T cell receptor beta chains from one sample in a study of shared clonotypes between healthy human individuals. Sequencing was performed with immunoSEQ multiplex PCR; in TCRdb, only in-frame clones are kept and a portion is missing. Found here are hundreds of thousands of clones, over 90% of them singletons; the top ten hold about 25%. Sequences were obtained from naive CD8+ T cells sorted from blood. All receptors derive from a man younger than 40 in good health. Both conserved end residues are part of each CDR3. Each record gives: V gene, clone size, J gene, D gene, CDR3 DNA, CDR3 protein. A D gene is named only where the DNA matches it firmly. The listing skips clone size in some rows; elsewhere it reads once, few, many or a size class.

>TRBV10-1|.|TRBJ2-7|TRBD1
TGCGCCAGCTCCGAGGGTATAGGGACAGGCTACGAGCAGTACTTC
CASSEGIGTGYEQYF
>TRBV2|.|TRBJ2-5|.
TGTGCCAGCAGTGCCCGACGGATCGTAAAAGAGACCCAGTACTTC
CASSARRIVKETQYF
>TRBV2|.|TRBJ2-3|TRBD2
TGTGCCAGCCGTAGCGGGAGGGCCAGTAGCACAGATACGCAGTATTTT
CASRSGRASSTDTQYF
>TRBV7-9|.|TRBJ2-1|.
TGTGCCAGCAGCTTAGCGCGTTCGGGGGGCGCAGCGGATGAGCAGTTCTTC
CASSLARSGGAADEQFF
>TRBV7-7|.|TRBJ2-7|TRBD1
TGTGCTAGCAGCTTAGGACAGGGGAAGGAGCAGTACTTC
CASSLGQGKEQYF
>TRBV7-9|.|TRBJ1-1|.
TGTGCCAGCAGCTTAGCATCGGGGTCCACGCTGGAGGCTGAAGCTTTCTTT
CASSLASGSTLEAEAFF
>TRBV7-3|.|TRBJ1-1|.
TGTGCCAGCAGCTTGGCTGGGGCGGACACTGAAGCTTTCTTT
CASSLAGADTEAFF
>TRBV30|.|TRBJ1-5|.
TGTGCCTGTAGGTACTGTAGGTATCAGCCCCAGCATTTT
CACRYCRYQPQHF
>TRBV27|.|TRBJ1-1|TRBD1
TGTGCCAGCAGTCCCCTCCCGGGACAGGGTCTATCAAACACTGAAGCTTTCTTT
CASSPLPGQGLSNTEAFF
>TRBV9|.|TRBJ2-1|.
TGTGCCAGCAGCCCGGGGTGGGAGCAGTTCTTC
CASSPGWEQFF
>TRBV29-1|once|TRBJ1-1|.
TGCAGCGTTGCAGACCCTATGAACACTGAAGCTTTCTTT
CSVADPMNTEAFF
>TRBV28|.|TRBJ1-5|.
TGTGCCAGCAGTTTATGGAGGCTAAATAGCAATCAGCCCCAGCATTTT
CASSLWRLNSNQPQHF
>TRBV7-9|.|TRBJ2-7|.
TGTGCCAGCAGCTCAGACTCGGAGAGAGAGCAGTACTTC
CASSSDSEREQYF
>TRBV7-9|.|TRBJ1-2|TRBD1
TGTGCCAGCCCTTCCCGACAGGGGCCTAACTATGGCTACACCTTC
CASPSRQGPNYGYTF
>TRBV2|.|TRBJ2-7|.
TGTGCCAGCACCCCCCCTGGGCTCCCCACGGGCTACGAGCAGTACTTC
CASTPPGLPTGYEQYF
>TRBV30|.|TRBJ2-7|.
TGTGCCTGTCCTTCCCGACAGCTATCCTACGAGCAGTACTTC
CACPSRQLSYEQYF
>TRBV7-9|.|TRBJ1-2|.
TGTGCCAGCATGAACTATGGCTACACCTTC
CASMNYGYTF
>TRBV29-1|.|TRBJ1-2|.
TGCAGCGCCCTACAAGGGATTACAGGGCTCTATGGCTACACCTTC
CSALQGITGLYGYTF
>TRBV7-6|.|TRBJ2-3|.
TGTGCCAGCAGCTTATCGAGCGCGGGGGCTAGCACAGATACGCAGTATTTT
CASSLSSAGASTDTQYF
>TRBV11-2|once|TRBJ1-5|TRBD1
TGTGCCAGCAGCTGGGGGACAGGTAGGGGAAAAGAGGATCAGCCCCAGCATTTT
CASSWGTGRGKEDQPQHF
>TRBV5-1|once|TRBJ2-1|TRBD2
TGCGCCAGCAGCTTTTATCCTGCGGGGGACTACAATGAGCAGTTCTTC
CASSFYPAGDYNEQFF
>TRBV5-6|.|TRBJ2-1|.
TGTGCCAGCAGCCAGCCTGCCTACAATGAGCAGTTCTTC
CASSQPAYNEQFF
>TRBV27|.|TRBJ1-2|.
TGTGCCAGCAGTCATTCCACAGGAACTCTTAACTATGGCTACACCTTC
CASSHSTGTLNYGYTF
>TRBV7-9|.|TRBJ2-1|TRBD2
TGTGCCAGCAGCGCAGCGGGACTAAACAATGAGCAGTTCTTC
CASSAAGLNNEQFF
>TRBV5-1|.|TRBJ2-7|.
TGCGCCAGCAGCTCCAGGGAAGAGGGCCACGAGCAGTACTTC
CASSSREEGHEQYF
>TRBV4-1|.|TRBJ2-7|.
TGCGCCAGCAGCCAAGGGCGGCAGGGGAGCCTCTACGAGCAGTACTTC
CASSQGRQGSLYEQYF
>TRBV28|.|TRBJ2-7|TRBD2
TGTGCCAGCAGGTTACGACCGGGACTAGCGGGATCCCTGGGCTCCTACGAGCAGTACTTC
CASRLRPGLAGSLGSYEQYF
>TRBV28|.|TRBJ1-4|.
TGTGCCAGCAGAAATCAGGGGAGTCGCGAAAAACTGTTTTTT
CASRNQGSREKLFF
>TRBV6-1|.|TRBJ1-1|.
TGTGCCAGCACCGAGTGGGAGAACACTGAAGCTTTCTTT
CASTEWENTEAFF
>TRBV14|.|TRBJ2-7|TRBD1
TGTGCCAGCAGCCAAGGACAGGGGGCCTACGAGCAGTACTTC
CASSQGQGAYEQYF
>TRBV2|.|TRBJ2-1|.
TGTGCCAGTGGGGACTCCGAGTCCTACAATGAGCAGTTCTTC
CASGDSESYNEQFF
>TRBV6-1|.|TRBJ2-1|TRBD2
TGTGCCAGCAGTGAAAGCCCAGCGGGAGTTGAGCAGTTCTTC
CASSESPAGVEQFF
>TRBV19|.|TRBJ1-3|.
TGTGCCAGTAGTGACGGAAGCTCTGGAAACACCATATATTTT
CASSDGSSGNTIYF
>TRBV18|.|TRBJ1-5|.
TGTGCCAGCTCACCTGAGAACAGAAGGGAGCCCCAGCATTTT
CASSPENRREPQHF
>TRBV5-1|.|TRBJ2-1|TRBD2
TGCGCCAGCAGACGGGAGGGTATCAATGAGCAGTTCTTC
CASRREGINEQFF
>TRBV19|.|TRBJ1-1|.
TGTGCCAGTAGCACAGTGTGGGAGAACACTGAAGCTTTCTTT
CASSTVWENTEAFF
>TRBV11-2|.|TRBJ1-3|.
TGTGCCAGCAGCCGAGAGTTCGTCCCTGGAAACACCATATATTTT
CASSREFVPGNTIYF
>TRBV11-2|.|TRBJ2-7|.
TGTGCCAGCAGAGCCTACAGGGATGCCCCCTACGAGCAGTACTTC
CASRAYRDAPYEQYF
>TRBV7-9|.|TRBJ2-7|.
TGTGCCAGCAGCTTAGTTTTTAGGACTACCCCTAACTACGAGCAGTACTTC
CASSLVFRTTPNYEQYF
>TRBV19|.|TRBJ2-7|.
TGTGCCAGTAGTATAGGCCATAGCGGAACCTCCTACGAGCAGTACTTC
CASSIGHSGTSYEQYF
>TRBV10-3|.|TRBJ2-1|.
TGTGCCTCCACTGGGGCAGGGAAACCCAATGAGCAGTTCTTC
CASTGAGKPNEQFF
>TRBV29-1|.|TRBJ1-1|.
TGCAGCGTTGGCCAGATGAACACTGAAGCTTTCTTT
CSVGQMNTEAFF
>TRBV28|once|TRBJ2-7|.
TGTGCCAGCAGTTTGAGGTCGGGGCACTTCTACGAGCAGTACTTC
CASSLRSGHFYEQYF
>TRBV7-9|.|TRBJ2-1|TRBD2
TGTGCCAGCAGCTGGCTAGCGGGAGGGCCCGTACAATATTACAATGAGCAGTTCTTC
CASSWLAGGPVQYYNEQFF
>TRBV4-1|.|TRBJ1-5|TRBD1
TGCGCCAGCAGCCAATTACAGGGGAAACAGCCCCAGCATTTT
CASSQLQGKQPQHF
>TRBV6-5|.|TRBJ2-1|TRBD2
TGTGCCAGCAGGCCGACGACTAGCGGGAGCTATGAGCAGTTCTTC
CASRPTTSGSYEQFF
>TRBV27|.|TRBJ2-3|.
TGTGCCAGCAGTGTTACGAGAAGCACAGATACGCAGTATTTT
CASSVTRSTDTQYF
>TRBV19|.|TRBJ2-7|.
TGTGCCAGTAGTAACAGGGTCTCCTACGAGCAGTACTTC
CASSNRVSYEQYF
>TRBV7-3|.|TRBJ2-1|TRBD2
TGTGCCAGCAGCTTAGCTAGCGGAGCCTACAATGAGCAGTTCTTC
CASSLASGAYNEQFF
>TRBV9|.|TRBJ2-7|.
TGTGCCAGCAGCCCTGGGGGTTACGAGCAGTACTTC
CASSPGGYEQYF
>TRBV6-1|.|TRBJ2-7|.
TGTGCCAGTATTCTCTTCTACGAGCAGTACTTC
CASILFYEQYF
>TRBV27|once|TRBJ1-1|.
TGTGCCAGCAGTTATACACGGAACACTGAAGCTTTCTTT
CASSYTRNTEAFF
>TRBV13|few|TRBJ1-3|.
TGTGCCAGCAGCCGATCAAGGGGCACCTCTGGAAACACCATATATTTT
CASSRSRGTSGNTIYF
>TRBV27|.|TRBJ2-3|.
TGTGCCAGCAGTTCCCTCGGATCTCTGGGGAATACAGATACGCAGTATTTT
CASSSLGSLGNTDTQYF
>TRBV6-5|.|TRBJ2-7|TRBD2
TGTGCCAGCAGCCATGGACTAGCCGTCGAGCAGTACTTC
CASSHGLAVEQYF
>TRBV6-1|.|TRBJ2-2|TRBD2
TGTGCCAGCAGTGAAGCTATTAGCGGGAGGGCGGCCGGGGAGCTGTTTTTT
CASSEAISGRAAGELFF
>TRBV30|.|TRBJ2-1|.
TGTGCCTGGACCGGAGGGGCGGGGCCTAGAGATGAGCAGTTCTTC
CAWTGGAGPRDEQFF
>TRBV7-9|.|TRBJ2-3|.
TGTGCCAGCAGCGCGGACAAACCTTTACTCGGGGCATTCACAGATACGCAGTATTTT
CASSADKPLLGAFTDTQYF
>TRBV21-1|.|TRBJ2-7|.
TGTGCCAGCAGCCTTCCAAGGGGTTACGAGCAGTACTTC
CASSLPRGYEQYF
>TRBV15|.|TRBJ2-1|.
TGTGCCACCAGCAGCACGGAGCGAGGGGGACAACCACTCTACAATGAGCAGTTCTTC
CATSSTERGGQPLYNEQFF